This entry lists 10 T cell receptor beta chains sequenced from one sample in a study of blood T cell repertoires in COVID-19. Profiled with immunoSEQ multiplex PCR; TCRdb holds only in-frame clones, not every one. The top ten clones hold 15% to 20% of a sample with over 95,000 clones, 75% to 90% of them seen once. Sequences were obtained from peripheral blood. The receptor source for this set is a human donor with acute or convalescent COVID-19. The donor label of this sample is uncertain.

V and J are TRBV10-3 and TRBJ1-1; 8 nucleotides align to TRBD1. From germline, CDR1 is ENHRY and CDR2 SYGVKD. The CDR3 contains 16 residues. The junction had 9 bases not matched to a gene; V was cut back by 6 bases and J by 0 bases. The CDR3 sequence is CAIRQGGTGMNTEAFF. The DNA for the CDR3 is TGTGCCATCAGACAGGGGGGAACAGGGATGAACACTGAAGCTTTCTTT.

The genes are TRBV6-5 and TRBJ1-4, with TRBD1 as a possible D gene (5 bases). The germline V gene encodes CDR1 MNHEY and CDR2 SVGAGI. Trimming took 8 bases from V and 0 from J, leaving 10 bases between them. The CDR3 loop spans 14 amino acids. The DNA of the CDR3 is TGTGCCAGCGAAACCAGGGCAACTAATGAAAAACTGTTTTTT. As protein: CASETRATNEKLFF.

The chain uses TRBV6-5 and TRBJ1-6; 8 bases are a match to TRBD1. The germline V gene encodes CDR1 MNHEY and CDR2 SVGAGI. The CDR3 consists of 15 residues. With 4 bases clipped from V and 7 bases from J, the junction kept 6 bases outside the gene matches. The CDR3 reads CASSSGTGLNSPLHF. CDR3 DNA: TGTGCCAGCAGTTCCGGGACAGGTCTCAATTCACCCCTCCACTTT.

The rearrangement uses TRBV14 and TRBJ2-7, with 8 bases matching TRBD1. The germline CDR1 and CDR2 sequences are SGHDN and FVKESK. The CDR3 contains 15 residues. V was pared by 4 bases and J by 7 bases, with 12 bases of the junction left unmatched. In DNA, the CDR3 is TGTGCCAGCAGCCGTGGGACAGGTTATTACGGGGAGCAGTACTTC. Protein: CASSRGTGYYGEQYF.

This clone is a singleton in its sample. The chain employs TRBV30 and TRBJ1-2; the match to TRBD1 covers 11 bases. CDR3 length equals 13 residues. Germline-derived CDR1 and CDR2 are GTSNPN and SVGIG (reference sequence). V shed 3 bases, J shed 4 bases, and the junction held 1 base outside the gene matches. CDR3 DNA sequence: TGTGCCTGGAGCGGACAGGGGGCCTATGGCTACACCTTC. Its protein product is CAWSGQGAYGYTF.

The chain is built from TRBV11-3 and TRBJ2-2; D unresolved. Looked up from germline, CDR1 is SGHNT and CDR2 is YENEEA. This CDR3 contains 13 residues. Trimming shortened V by 3 bases and J by 6 bases, and 8 bases separated the two germline ends. CDR3 in amino acids: CASSFISAGELFF. The CDR3 bases are TGTGCCAGCAGCTTTATCTCTGCCGGGGAGCTGTTTTTT.

This chain links TRBV18 with TRBJ1-3; 10 bases are a match to TRBD1. The CDR3 runs 15 residues. Unmatched junction bases numbered 3, after V lost 3 bases and J lost 4 bases. CDR1 and CDR2 (germline): KGHSH, LQKENI. The CDR3 DNA is TGTGCCAGCTCACCGGGGACAGGGGCCGGAAACACCATATATTTT. This translates into CASSPGTGAGNTIYF.

The V and J genes are TRBV7-9 and TRBJ2-7; 7 bases map to TRBD1. After removal of 1 base from V and 7 bases from J, the junction contained 4 bases not matched to a gene. Germline lookup yields CDR1 SEHNR and CDR2 FQNEAQ (reference sequence). This CDR3 region has 13 residues. Here the CDR3 reads CASSLVGQAEQYF. CDR3 in DNA: TGTGCCAGCAGCTTAGTCGGACAGGCGGAGCAGTACTTC.

The chain has TRBV4-1 and TRBJ1-2; TRBD1 matches 9 bases. J was trimmed by 5 bases and V by 9 bases; bases with no gene match: 13. CDR3 size: 15 residues. Germline V gene data show CDR1 as MGHRA and CDR2 as YSYEKL. The CDR3 sequence is CASQQGAQREYGYTF. CDR3 bases: TGCGCCAGTCAACAGGGGGCGCAAAGGGAATATGGCTACACCTTC.

The rearrangement joins TRBV28 to TRBJ2-1; 7 bases are a match to TRBD1. The germline V gene encodes CDR1 MDHEN and CDR2 SYDVKM. The junction had 12 bases not matched to a gene; V was cut back by 7 bases and J by 6 bases. This CDR3 contains 15 residues. The CDR3, as DNA: TGTGCCAGCAATACACCCGGGACAGAACCCAATGAGCAGTTCTTC. Translated, it gives CASNTPGTEPNEQFF.